This T cell receptor beta chain came from a study of cytomegalovirus exposure and HLA in healthy donors. General observations from the study: Presence/absence analyses assumed roughly uniform sequencing depth across donors.

This PCR relied on a set of 60 Vbeta primers and 13 Jbeta primers. TCRdb's copy holds only in-frame clones and misses some; the assay was immunoSEQ multiplex PCR. Recorded here are 45,000 to 60,000 clones; the top ten clones represent around 2.3%. As to this clone: As yet, its antigen is unknown. A junction boundary mismatches the germline segment, possibly from a read error.

This TCR came from a female donor in good health and CMV-seronegative. Input material: PBMCs.

The chain's CDR3 is CANSPKAGEQYF. CDR3 DNA: TGTGCCAACTCACCAAAGGCGGGCGAGCAGTACTTC. The rearrangement joins TRBV18 to TRBJ2-7; a possible D gene is TRBD2 (5 bases). The CDR3 sequence is 12 residues long. CDR1 and CDR2 (germline): KGHSH, LQKENI. The full variable domain, in which reference TRBV18 and TRBJ2-7 provide the parts outside the CDR3, is NAGVMQNPRHLVRRRGQEARLRCSPMKGHSHVYWYRQLPEEGLKFMVYLQKENIIDESGMPKERFSAEFPKEGPSILRIQQVVRGDSAAYFCANSPKAGEQYFGPGTRLTVT.